The 30 T cell receptor beta chains below all came from one sample that was sequenced in a study of OX40 agonist ivuxolimab in advanced cancers. Sequencing was performed with immunoSEQ multiplex PCR; in TCRdb, only in-frame clones are kept and a portion is missing. This table has under 25,000 clones, more than 65% appearing once. The specimen was CD4+ or CD8+ T cells sorted from blood, collected in a trial of the OX40 agonist ivuxolimab. These receptors originate from an adult with an advanced solid tumor such as melanoma, head and neck, liver or kidney cancer.

Only one count was recorded for this clone. This chain connects TRBV19 to TRBJ2-2; D remains unclear. CDR1 LNHDA and CDR2 SQIVND come from the germline V gene (reference sequence). V was clipped by 5 bases and J by 4 bases, with 11 bases between them. The CDR3 extends over 14 amino acids. The CDR3 nucleotides read TGTGCCAGTAGTGCTGCAGGTTTCACCGGGGAGCTGTTTTTT. As protein: CASSAAGFTGELFF.

V is TRBV28 and J is TRBJ2-1; possible D gene TRBD2, 6 bases. The CDR3 is made up of 15 amino acids. Trimming removed 5 bases from V and 6 bases from J, with 17 bases in between. Germline CDR1 and CDR2: MDHEN and SYDVKM. The CDR3 loop is CASSLGGVTANEQFF. DNA for the CDR3: TGTGCCAGCAGTCTCGGCGGGGTTACGGCCAATGAGCAGTTCTTC.

The chain is built from TRBV6-6 and TRBJ1-1; D remains unclear. Germline V gene lookup returns CDR1 MNHNY and CDR2 SVGAGI (reference sequence). This CDR3 contains 13 residues. V shed 6 bases and J shed 5 bases, with 13 bases lying between them. DNA for the CDR3: TGTGCCAGCAGCCGCCCCACACCGACTGAAGCTTTCTTT. Amino acid sequence: CASSRPTPTEAFF.

The chain carries TRBV7-2 and TRBJ2-3; D is unclear. CDR3 length: 12 residues. Between the trimmed V and J ends, which lost 2 bases and 2 bases, there was a span of 2 bases. Germline V gene lookup returns CDR1 SGHTA and CDR2 FQGNSA. The CDR3 bases are TGTGCCAGCAGCTTATTCACAGATACGCAGTATTTT. This translates into CASSLFTDTQYF.

This clone has only a few counts. The V call is TRBV10-1, the J call TRBJ2-1; 8 bases fit TRBD2. Trimming cost V 0 bases and J 6 bases; bases outside gene matches: 4. There are 15 residues in the CDR3. From germline, CDR1 is WNHNN and CDR2 SYGVQD (reference sequence). CDR3 amino acids: CASSESAGGSNEQFF. The CDR3, as DNA: TGCGCCAGCAGTGAGTCGGCGGGAGGAAGCAATGAGCAGTTCTTC.

The chain carries TRBV6-1 and TRBJ1-4; D is undetermined. The germline V gene encodes CDR1 MNHNS and CDR2 SASEGT. This CDR3 is 14 amino acids long. V was pared by 8 bases and J by 0 bases, with 10 bases between. CDR3 bases: TGTGCCAGCGACCGGACGACAACTAATGAAAAACTGTTTTTT. Protein product: CASDRTTTNEKLFF.

The chain has TRBV19 and TRBJ1-1, with TRBD1 identical over 7 bases. The V gene's germline CDR1 is LNHDA and CDR2 SQIVND (reference sequence). There are 15 residues in the CDR3. J was trimmed by 1 base and V by 6 bases; bases with no gene match: 8. In DNA, the CDR3 is TGTGCCAGTAGAAACCCGGGACAGCAGAACACTGAAGCTTTCTTT. Its protein product is CASRNPGQQNTEAFF.

This clone came up a few times. The CDR3, as DNA: TGTGCCAGCAGCCCCACCTATGGGGTGCAGTTCTTC. As protein: CASSPTYGVQFF. The chain employs TRBV7-7 and TRBJ2-1; D unclear. Germline-derived CDR1 and CDR2 are SSHAT and FNYEAQ (reference sequence). CDR3 length: 12 amino acids. Trimming shortened V by 5 bases and J by 12 bases, and 14 bases separated the two germline ends. Complete variable domain (other parts from reference TRBV7-7 and TRBJ2-1): GAGVSQSPRYKVTKRGQDVTLRCDPISSHATLYWYQQALGQGPEFLTYFNYEAQPDKSGLPSDRFSAERPEGSISTLTIQRTEQRDSAMYRCASSPTYGVQFFGPGTRLTVL.

This clone turned up a few times. The genes are TRBV5-5 and TRBJ2-7; TRBD1 matches 10 bases. Germline CDR1 and CDR2: SGHKS and YYEKEE (reference sequence). The CDR3 runs to 15 residues. V shed 3 bases, J shed 4 bases, and the junction held 7 bases outside the gene matches. CDR3 sequence (DNA): TGTGCCAGCAGCTACTGGACAGGGGGGAATTACGAGCAGTACTTC. Its translation: CASSYWTGGNYEQYF.

The chain couples TRBV2 to TRBJ2-4, with TRBD1 matching over 10 bases. CDR3 size: 14 residues. J gave up 7 bases and V 5 bases, and 5 bases lay outside the gene matches. Germline V gene sequence: CDR1 SNHLY, CDR2 FYNNEI. CDR3 amino acids: CASSQDRGFNIQYF. CDR3 bases: TGTGCCAGCAGTCAGGACAGGGGGTTCAACATTCAGTACTTC.

The chain is built from TRBV6-5 and TRBJ1-1; 7 nucleotides line up with TRBD1. This CDR3 contains 13 residues. J gave up 4 bases and V 4 bases, and 3 bases lay outside the gene matches. The germline CDR1 and CDR2 sequences are MNHEY and SVGAGI. CDR3 sequence (DNA): TGTGCCAGCAGTTCCAGACAGGGCACTGAAGCTTTCTTT. It specifies CASSSRQGTEAFF.

The gene calls are TRBV28 and TRBJ1-2; the D gene is possibly TRBD1 (6 bases). Germline assignment: CDR1 MDHEN and CDR2 SYDVKM. The CDR3 extends over 13 amino acids. The germline V and J ends were trimmed by 5 bases and 4 bases, with 11 bases remaining between them. The CDR3 DNA reads as TGTGCCAGCAGTCCCCAGGGGTCCTATGGCTACACCTTC. It codes for CASSPQGSYGYTF.

The rearrangement links TRBV7-6 to TRBJ2-3; TRBD2 aligns across 12 bases. The ends lost 5 bases at V and 4 bases at J; junction bases unmatched: 10. The CDR3 has 17 residues. CDR1 and CDR2 from the germline V gene are SGHVS and FNYEAQ. The CDR3 bases are TGTGCCAGCAGCCAGGAGACACTAGCGGGAGGTTCAGATACGCAGTATTTT. It codes for CASSQETLAGGSDTQYF.

The chain recombines TRBV27 with TRBJ2-1; TRBD2 matches 10 bases. The CDR3 length is 15 residues. V lost 4 bases, J lost 14 bases, and 14 bases stayed unmatched. Germline CDR1 reads MNHEY; CDR2 reads SMNVEV (reference sequence). The CDR3 loop reads CASSSGFGEREGKFF. As DNA, the CDR3 is TGTGCCAGCAGTTCTGGATTCGGGGAGCGGGAGGGCAAGTTCTTC.

The chain uses TRBV5-5 and TRBJ2-7; either TRBD1 or TRBD2 may supply D (6 bases each). Germline-derived CDR1 and CDR2 are SGHKS and YYEKEE (reference sequence). This CDR3 comprises 16 residues. V lost 4 bases, J lost 3 bases, and 20 bases lay in between. The CDR3 reads CASSLAYGGGYYEQYF. As DNA, the CDR3 is TGTGCCAGCAGCCTCGCGTACGGGGGCGGATACTACGAGCAGTACTTC.

J is TRBJ2-7 and V is TRBV9; perhaps TRBD1 as D (5 bases). Germline CDR1 and CDR2: SGDLS and YYNGEE. The V end was cut by 1 base, the J end by 6 bases, with 8 bases between. The CDR3 covers 12 residues. CDR3 sequence (DNA): TGTGCCAGCAGCGTATGGGGCGGCGAGCAGTACTTC. Translating it yields CASSVWGGEQYF.

This clone was seen just once. This chain uses TRBV7-2 with TRBJ2-3; D gene ambiguous. The CDR3 consists of 13 residues. V lost 7 bases to trimming and J lost 3 bases, with 11 bases between them. Germline V gene data show CDR1 as SGHTA and CDR2 as FQGNSA. The CDR3 DNA reads as TGTGCCAGCAATAGCATGGGTACAGATACGCAGTATTTT. Translated, it gives CASNSMGTDTQYF.

The V gene is TRBV30, the J gene TRBJ2-3, with a weak D call TRBD1 (5 bases). Trimming cost V 1 base and J 5 bases, with 13 bases left between them. This CDR3 spans 14 amino acids. Germline assignment: CDR1 GTSNPN and CDR2 SVGIG (reference sequence). The CDR3 spells CAWSAQGSRDTQYF. The CDR3 DNA sequence: TGTGCCTGGAGTGCCCAGGGTTCGAGAGATACGCAGTATTTT.

The count of this clone is one. The chain employs TRBV10-2 and TRBJ1-5; 8 positions match TRBD1. The V gene end was trimmed by 6 bases and the J gene end by 6 bases; junction bases not matched to a gene: 16. Germline CDR1 WSHSY, CDR2 SAAADI. The CDR3 totals 17 residues. CDR3 amino acids: CASRGQGLRGQSQPQHF. The CDR3 DNA is TGCGCCAGCAGGGGACAAGGACTCAGGGGGCAGAGTCAGCCCCAGCATTTT.

This sequence joins TRBV19 and TRBJ2-7, with D tentatively TRBD1 (6 bases). This CDR3 is built from 13 residues. Trimming took 1 base from V and 2 from J, leaving 6 bases between them. Germline V lookup: CDR1 LNHDA, CDR2 SQIVND (reference sequence). The CDR3 nucleotides read TGTGCCAGTAGTATAGGACAGGCCTACGAGCAGTACTTC. Amino acids: CASSIGQAYEQYF.

The table lists this clone with a few counts. DNA of the CDR3: TGTGCCAGCAGCCCGGACGGAGCTAACTATGGCTACACCTTC. This encodes CASSPDGANYGYTF. The chain links TRBV7-6 to TRBJ1-2; no clear D gene. Germline V CDR1 and CDR2: SGHVS, FNYEAQ. The CDR3 is made up of 14 amino acids. V shed 5 bases and J shed 0 bases, with 10 bases lying between them.

This chain connects TRBV5-1 to TRBJ2-5; tentative D call: TRBD1 (5 bases). TRBJ2-7 explains the end of the DNA better; the J call may be wrong. The CDR3 is 14 amino acids. CDR1 and CDR2 from the germline V gene are SGHRS and YFSETQ. This CDR3 reads CASSKQESSYEQYF. The CDR3 DNA is TGCGCCAGCAGCAAACAGGAGAGCTCCTACGAGCAGTACTTC.

The V gene is TRBV11-2, the J gene TRBJ2-2, with 9 bases lining up with TRBD2. The ends lost 2 bases at V and 1 base at J; junction bases unmatched: 2. Germline CDR1 and CDR2: SGHAT and FQNNGV. CDR3 length: 16 residues. This CDR3 is CASSLLAGKNTGELFF. In DNA form, the CDR3 reads TGTGCCAGCAGCTTACTAGCGGGAAAGAACACCGGGGAGCTGTTTTTT.

The chain combines TRBV6-1 with TRBJ2-1, with 11 nucleotides matching TRBD2. V dropped 8 bases and J dropped 8; count of bases not matched to a gene: 8. The germline CDR1 and CDR2 sequences are MNHNS and SASEGT. CDR3 size: 14 residues. The CDR3 DNA reads TGTGCCAGCGCTTCACTAGCGGGAGTAGATGAGCAGTTCTTC. Encoded protein: CASASLAGVDEQFF.

The chain combines TRBV5-1 with TRBJ1-4; 8 bases map to TRBD1. This CDR3 contains 14 residues. J gave up 8 bases and V 0 bases, and 3 bases lay outside the gene matches. CDR1 and CDR2 (germline): SGHRS, YFSETQ. The CDR3, as DNA: TGCGCCAGCAGCTTGGGACAGGGGATCGAAAAACTGTTTTTT. Its translation is CASSLGQGIEKLFF.

In the case of this clone: The sample contains more than one DNA sequence encoding this CDR3. V gene TRBV7-9 combines with J gene TRBJ2-7; D may be TRBD2 (5 bases). Germline CDR1 reads SEHNR; CDR2 reads FQNEAQ (reference sequence). This CDR3 spans 12 amino acids. V was clipped by 8 bases and J by 2 bases, with 10 bases between them. CDR3 bases: TGTGCCAGCTCCAGCGGTACCTACGAGCAGTACTTC. Translated, it gives CASSSGTYEQYF.

This rearrangement joins TRBV5-4 to TRBJ2-3; the D gene could be TRBD1 or TRBD2 (5 bases each). This CDR3 region has 16 residues. The germline V and J ends were trimmed by 4 bases and 3 bases, with 18 bases remaining between them. In germline, CDR1 is SGHNT, CDR2 YYREEE (reference sequence). CDR3 loop: CASSPGGGSWTDTQYF. CDR3 nucleotide sequence: TGTGCCAGCAGCCCCGGTGGGGGATCGTGGACAGATACGCAGTATTTT.

The rearrangement links TRBV6-5 to TRBJ1-2, with 7 bases matching TRBD1. Unmatched junction bases numbered 4, after V lost 2 bases and J lost 4 bases. This CDR3 spans 14 amino acids. Germline CDR1 MNHEY, CDR2 SVGAGI. The CDR3 is CASSYTGTAYGYTF. CDR3 DNA: TGTGCCAGCAGTTACACGGGGACAGCCTATGGCTACACCTTC.

This chain uses TRBV7-3 with TRBJ1-1; D call uncertain. The CDR3 sequence is 15 residues long. V lost 5 bases and J 1 base, leaving 14 bases between the germline ends. Germline-derived CDR1 and CDR2 are SGHTA and FQGTGA. DNA for the CDR3: TGTGCCAGCAGCAAGTCCGCGGGCAAGAACACTGAAGCTTTCTTT. Its protein product is CASSKSAGKNTEAFF.

The chain couples TRBV30 to TRBJ2-2; D ambiguous. Trimming removed 3 bases from V and 2 bases from J, with 4 bases in between. CDR1 is GTSNPN and CDR2 is SVGIG in the germline V gene (reference sequence). The CDR3 loop spans 12 amino acids. CDR3 loop: CAWSQNTGELFF. CDR3 in DNA: TGTGCCTGGAGCCAAAACACCGGGGAGCTGTTTTTT.